The subject of this entry is one TCR beta chain. Its antigen is unknown. The V segment lost 0 bases and the J segment 7 bases; nucleotides outside the gene matches: 7. This CDR3 comprises 17 residues. Germline V gene sequence: CDR1 MDHEN, CDR2 SYDVKM. The PCR had 60 Vbeta and 13 Jbeta primers. Measured with immunoSEQ multiplex PCR; TCRdb has only the in-frame clones, and not every one. The sample contains 180,000 or so clones, around 86% of which appear only once. The sample originates from a study of cytomegalovirus exposure and HLA in healthy donors. Study outcomes and limitations: V- and J-gene trimming in TCR beta was tied to a missense DCLRE1C variant by an analysis performed later. Presence/absence analyses rested on an assumption that sequencing depth was roughly uniform across donors. With further analysis later on, most CMV-associated TCR beta chains appeared HLA-restricted.

The rearrangement joins TRBV28 to TRBJ2-5; TRBD2 agrees at 14 bases. This receptor was obtained from a woman aged 45 to 65 in good health and CMV-seropositive. The specimen was PBMCs. The CDR3 DNA reads as TGTGCCAGCAGTTTATGGGCGACTAGCGGGAGGGATGGGACCCAGTACTTC. Protein: CASSLWATSGRDGTQYF.